These 5 T cell receptor beta chains were sequenced from one sample in a study of blood T cells in healthy people across ages. A second PCR, run for about 6 to 11 cycles, used a sample-barcoded 5' primer plus a J-beta primer mix. Each CDR3 protein gets one entry after TCRdb re-called the 5' RACE reads with MiXCR. The data show around 1,900,000 distinct CDR3 sequences, about two fifths seen once. The sample taken for sequencing was blood. The origin of the receptors is a human donor in good health.

This clonotype was found many times. The V call is TRBV6-6, the J call TRBJ2-1; 8 bases agree with TRBD1. With V trimmed by 7 bases and J by 8 bases, 13 bases remained unmatched. From germline, CDR1 is MNHNY and CDR2 SVGAGI (reference sequence). The CDR3 loop spans 15 amino acids. CDR3 DNA: TGTGCCAGCACCTCCCCGCCAGGGGGCTTGGATGAGCAGTTCTTC. It specifies CASTSPPGGLDEQFF.

This clonotype was seen only a few times. V is TRBV6-2 or TRBV6-3 and J is TRBJ2-1; 8 bases are shared with TRBD2. Trimming removed 5 bases from V and 0 bases from J; junction bases left unmatched: 12. This CDR3 is built from 18 residues. Germline V CDR1 and CDR2: MNHEY, SVGEGT. The CDR3 spells CASSPRLSGGRSYNEQFF. The CDR3 DNA is TGTGCCAGCAGTCCTAGGTTGAGCGGGGGCCGCTCCTACAATGAGCAGTTCTTC.

Comments on this clonotype: This may stem from a read error, because a much larger clone lies one nucleotide away. This chain connects TRBV7-9 to TRBJ2-5, with 10 positions matching TRBD2. The CDR3 has 17 residues. The germline V gene has CDR1 SEHNR and CDR2 FQNEAQ (reference sequence). Trimming at V came to 1 base and at J to 11 bases, leaving 16 bases not matched to a gene. CDR3 region: CASSLGLAGTLNNEQYF. CDR3 nucleotides: TGTGCCAGCAGCTTAGGACTAGCGGGCACCCTCAACAATGAGCAGTACTTC.

A note on this clonotype: At one end the junction does not follow the germline gene, possibly because of a read error. The gene calls are TRBV2 and TRBJ2-3; TRBD2 matches at 10 bases. The CDR3 runs to 15 residues. Germline CDR1 is SNHLY and CDR2 is FYNNEI. As DNA, the CDR3 is TGTGCCTGCAGTGTTAGCGGGGGGAGCACAGATACGCAGTATTTT. Its protein product is CACSVSGGSTDTQYF.

The chain's CDR3 is CATSGSTSESPPGEQFF. Here the CDR3 DNA reads TGTGCCACCAGTGGCAGTACGAGCGAGTCCCCCCCGGGTGAGCAGTTCTTC. The V and J genes are TRBV24-1 and TRBJ2-1; D uncertain. This CDR3 comprises 17 residues. Looked up from germline, CDR1 is KGHDR and CDR2 is SFDVKD. Deletions cut 5 bases from V and 9 bases from J, with 25 bases between.